Below, one T cell receptor (beta chain) is given with its context. The data are from a study of blood T cells in healthy people across ages. There were healthy Caucasian individuals from Russia, aged roughly 6 to 100, serving as donors. The CDR3 contains 14 residues. The germline gives CDR1 MNHEY, CDR2 SVGEGT. With V trimmed by 5 bases and J by 5 bases, 6 bases remained unmatched. Next came a second PCR, run for roughly 6 to 11 cycles, which used a sample-barcoded 5' primer along with a J-beta primer mix. TCRdb reprocessed the 5' RACE reads with MiXCR, giving one entry per CDR3 protein. The sample has about 1.6 million distinct CDR3 sequences; about 31% are singletons.

The specimen was blood. This receptor was identified in a woman in her thirties in good health. The V and J genes are TRBV6-2 or TRBV6-3 and TRBJ1-5, with 7 positions matching TRBD1. CDR3 residues: CASSPRDRYQPQHF. The DNA for the CDR3 is TGTGCCAGCAGTCCCCGGGACAGATATCAGCCCCAGCATTTT.